This T cell receptor beta chain originates from a study of CD8+ T cells in alopecia areata. Study overall: Oral tofacitinib, 5 to 10 mg twice daily, was given in an open-label trial. Whole-study findings and limits: Since there was just one nonresponder, nobody can yet say how baseline CD8+ expansion ties to response. Mice showed clearer TCR sharing than patients did, a gap that was possibly HLA-related.

Following extraction, RNA underwent reverse transcription to cDNA, which served as the sequencing template. Assay: immunoSEQ multiplex PCR; the TCRdb copy retains only in-frame clones and omits some. The sample includes about 150,000 clones, less than 70% of them seen just once. A remark on this clone: Antigen specificity is unknown.

Treatment defined: oral pan-JAK inhibitor, 5-10 mg twice daily. Collected material from alopecia areata patients comprised lesional scalp punch biopsies and peripheral blood. This sequence originates from a human donor with alopecia areata. This specimen was CD4+ T cells sorted from blood, taken at week 4, from a patient treated with tofacitinib.

In nucleotides, the CDR3 is TGCGCCAGCAGCCAGCGACAGGGCCAGCCCCAGCATTTT. Translating it yields CASSQRQGQPQHF. V gene TRBV4-1 combines with J gene TRBJ1-5; TRBD1 matches at 7 bases. The CDR3 has 13 amino acids. V shed 3 bases, J shed 7 bases, and the junction held 3 bases outside the gene matches. Germline CDR1 reads MGHRA; CDR2 reads YSYEKL.